One T cell receptor (beta chain) is described in this entry. The sample is drawn from a study of T cell changes during pregnancy in multiple sclerosis. Per germline, CDR1 SNHLY and CDR2 FYNNEI. V dropped 7 bases and J dropped 3; count of bases not matched to a gene: 12. The CDR3 is 16 residues long. Clones were sequenced by immunoSEQ multiplex PCR, and TCRdb holds only the in-frame ones, with some missing. This table holds about 49,000 clones, around 91% found once. This receptor was taken from a female donor in good health, enrolled as a control in a pregnancy study. The starting material was peripheral blood, obtained after pregnancy. J is TRBJ2-7 and V is TRBV2; 10 bases map to TRBD1. The CDR3 loop is CASILGVGQGIYEQYF. The DNA for the CDR3 is TGTGCCAGCATCCTTGGGGTGGGACAGGGGATCTACGAGCAGTACTTC.